The present entry profiles one T cell receptor beta chain with its context. Sequencing used immunoSEQ multiplex PCR; TCRdb keeps in-frame clones, though not all of them. The profile covers 63,000 or so clones, with more than 70% appearing a single time and roughly 6% taken by the ten largest. This sample was included in a study of control samples from healthy donors and cancer patients. V lost 5 bases and J 6 bases, leaving 19 bases between the germline ends. The CDR3 contains 16 residues. From germline, CDR1 is SGHTA and CDR2 FQGNSA. The chain combines TRBV7-2 with TRBJ2-2; the D gene is possibly TRBD2 (5 bases). What was sequenced was PBMCs. The receptor was derived from a man in his fifties or sixties with colorectal cancer. CDR3 sequence reads: CASSLQAAVQPGELFF. DNA of the CDR3: TGTGCCAGCAGCCTCCAGGCAGCGGTCCAGCCCGGGGAGCTGTTTTTT.